The 25 T cell receptor beta chains in this list originate from one sample, sequenced in a study of blood T cell repertoires in COVID-19. The method was immunoSEQ multiplex PCR; TCRdb's version includes in-frame clones alone and lacks a portion of them. The table has 200,000 to 250,000 clones, about 85% seen once. The sequencing input was peripheral blood. These receptors were collected from a woman aged 80 or over with active or convalescent COVID-19.

This chain joins TRBV9 and TRBJ2-5, with 12 bases fitting TRBD2. The junction had 8 bases not matched to a gene; V was cut back by 3 bases and J by 5 bases. This CDR3 is built from 16 residues. CDR1 is SGDLS, CDR2 YYNGEE, per germline. The CDR3 DNA sequence: TGTGCCAGCAGCGCATCCCTAGCGGGAGGGCCTGAGACCCAGTACTTC. Its translation: CASSASLAGGPETQYF.

This rearrangement joins TRBV30 to TRBJ1-6, with D possibly matching TRBD1 (6 bases). V was shortened by 4 bases and J by 0 bases, with 19 bases between the two germline ends. Germline CDR1 reads GTSNPN; CDR2 reads SVGIG (reference sequence). There are 18 residues in the CDR3. This CDR3 reads CAWNKEQGRSSYNSPLHF. The CDR3 nucleotides are TGTGCCTGGAATAAGGAACAGGGACGCAGCTCCTATAATTCACCCCTCCACTTT.

This sequence joins TRBV7-8 and TRBJ1-6, with D hard to call. Germline V gene lookup returns CDR1 SGHVS and CDR2 FQNEAQ. This CDR3 spans 15 amino acids. V dropped 5 bases and J dropped 3 bases, with 11 bases sitting between them. The CDR3 DNA follows: TGTGCCAGCAGCCTCAACCGAGGCTATAATTCACCCCTCCACTTT. Amino acids: CASSLNRGYNSPLHF.

The chain combines TRBV25-1 with TRBJ1-6; D unclear. Germline CDR1 reads MGHDK; CDR2 reads SYGVNS. The CDR3 is 13 amino acids. Between the trimmed V and J ends, which lost 6 bases and 7 bases, there was a span of 10 bases. The CDR3 reads CASSSILNSPLHF. CDR3 nucleotide sequence: TGTGCCAGCAGCAGTATATTGAATTCACCCCTCCACTTT. The complete variable domain, with remaining parts taken from reference TRBV25-1 and TRBJ1-6, reads EADIYQTPRYLVIGTGKKITLECSQTMGHDKMYWYQQDPGMELHLIHYSYGVNSTEKGDLSSESTVSRIRTEHFPLTLESARPSHTSQYLCASSSILNSPLHFGNGTRLTVT.

The CDR3 bases are TGCGCCAGCAGCTTGGGGACAACTAACTATGGCTACACCTTC. It codes for CASSLGTTNYGYTF. The rearrangement uses TRBV5-1 and TRBJ1-2; tentative D call: TRBD1 (5 bases). Trimming stripped 0 bases from V and 0 bases from J, with 6 bases between. The CDR3 is made up of 14 amino acids. Germline CDR1 is SGHRS and CDR2 is YFSETQ.

A single count supports this clone. The rearrangement links TRBV15 to TRBJ2-1, with TRBD2 matching 13 bases. This CDR3 contains 14 residues. The junction had 1 base not matched to a gene; V was cut back by 8 bases and J by 3 bases. The germline gives CDR1 LNHNV, CDR2 YYDKDF (reference sequence). As DNA, the CDR3 is TGTGCCACCGGGACTAGCGGGATCTACAATGAGCAGTTCTTC. Translated, it gives CATGTSGIYNEQFF.

This chain connects TRBV14 to TRBJ2-4, with TRBD1 matching 9 bases. Per germline, CDR1 SGHDN and CDR2 FVKESK. Trimming removed 2 bases from V and 0 bases from J; junction bases left unmatched: 14. This CDR3 region has 20 residues. CDR3 DNA sequence: TGTGCCAGCAGCCAAACGAGGGGACAGGGCGTATTCTTAGCCAAAAACATTCAGTACTTC. Its translation is CASSQTRGQGVFLAKNIQYF.

This clone was detected only once. The chain is built from TRBV7-9 and TRBJ2-1, with D tentatively TRBD1 (6 bases). The CDR3 contains 19 residues. Germline CDR1 reads SEHNR; CDR2 reads FQNEAQ (reference sequence). Trimming removed 4 bases from V and 6 bases from J, with 28 bases in between. In DNA form, the CDR3 reads TGTGCCAGCAGCTCCCCCCAGGGTCAGGAAAAGGTGGACAGCAATGAGCAGTTCTTC. Its protein product is CASSSPQGQEKVDSNEQFF.

This chain connects TRBV27 to TRBJ2-3; D remains unclear. Germline assignment: CDR1 MNHEY and CDR2 SMNVEV (reference sequence). The V gene lost 7 bases and the J gene lost 6 bases, with 14 bases spanning the gap. The CDR3 is 13 residues long. The CDR3 bases are TGTGCCAGCAAACCAGTTCCCGCTGATACGCAGTATTTT. Translating gives CASKPVPADTQYF.

This chain joins TRBV7-2 and TRBJ1-1, with D possibly matching TRBD1 (6 bases). Germline loops: CDR1 SGHTA, CDR2 FQGNSA. Trimming took 5 bases from V and 2 from J, leaving 12 bases between them. The CDR3 extends over 14 amino acids. CDR3 amino acids: CASSPGVTNTEAFF. The CDR3 DNA sequence: TGTGCCAGCAGCCCAGGGGTCACAAACACTGAAGCTTTCTTT.

A few counts support this clone. The CDR3 is CASSLAVVSAYEQYF. DNA of the CDR3: TGTGCCAGCAGCTTAGCCGTGGTTTCAGCCTACGAGCAGTACTTC. The chain employs TRBV7-8 and TRBJ2-7, with D hard to call. V was trimmed by 0 bases and J by 2 bases, leaving 11 bases between them. CDR1 is SGHVS, CDR2 FQNEAQ, per germline. The CDR3 spans 15 residues.

The V call is TRBV3-1 (or the pseudogene TRBV3-2), the J call TRBJ1-2, with a possible D match to TRBD1 (5 bases). V was clipped by 1 base and J by 4 bases, with 16 bases between them. CDR3 size: 16 residues. Germline V gene sequence: CDR1 LGHDT, CDR2 YNNKEL (reference sequence). CDR3 region: CASSQGTPKAPYGYTF. CDR3 nucleotides: TGTGCCAGCAGCCAAGGGACACCTAAAGCGCCCTATGGCTACACCTTC.

This chain joins TRBV19 and TRBJ2-6; D is undetermined. Germline V lookup: CDR1 LNHDA, CDR2 SQIVND (reference sequence). V dropped 5 bases and J dropped 0 bases, with 5 bases sitting between them. The CDR3 loop spans 14 amino acids. This chain's CDR3 is CASSLGSGANVLTF. Here the CDR3 DNA reads TGTGCCAGTAGTCTCGGCTCTGGGGCCAACGTCCTGACTTTC.

This chain links TRBV14 with TRBJ2-7; TRBD1 agrees at 11 bases. V lost 3 bases and J lost 5; bases outside the gene matches: 12. The germline gives CDR1 SGHDN, CDR2 FVKESK. CDR3 size: 17 residues. The chain's CDR3 is CASSQDRGRFFFHEQYF. In DNA form, the CDR3 reads TGTGCCAGCAGCCAGGACAGGGGGCGGTTCTTTTTCCACGAGCAGTACTTC.

The rearrangement joins TRBV25-1 to TRBJ1-2, with TRBD1 identical over 9 bases. V was clipped by 4 bases and J by 6 bases; unmatched bases: 9. Germline CDR1 is MGHDK and CDR2 is SYGVNS. The CDR3 spans 15 residues. In nucleotides, the CDR3 is TGTGCCAGCAGTGCCGTGGGGACAGGGTTAGATGGCTACACCTTC. Its protein is CASSAVGTGLDGYTF.

The V call is TRBV4-1, the J call TRBJ1-2; D possibly corresponds to TRBD1 (5 bases). The CDR3 length is 15 residues. Germline values: CDR1 MGHRA, CDR2 YSYEKL. Trimming took off 0 bases at V and 1 base at J, with 9 bases between the two ends. The CDR3 bases are TGCGCCAGCAGCCAAGAGGGCAGGGATAACTATGGCTACACCTTC. This codes for CASSQEGRDNYGYTF.

CDR3: CASSPGGGQETQYF. DNA of the CDR3: TGTGCCAGCAGCCCGGGGGGGGGCCAAGAGACCCAGTACTTC. The gene calls are TRBV5-4 and TRBJ2-5; 8 nucleotides align to TRBD2. Losses at the gene ends were 4 bases for V and 1 base for J; bases not matched to a gene: 3. The CDR3 runs to 14 residues. Germline values: CDR1 SGHNT, CDR2 YYREEE (reference sequence). The full variable domain, its missing parts supplied by reference TRBV5-4 and TRBJ2-5, is ETGVTQSPTHLIKTRGQQVTLRCSSQSGHNTVSWYQQALGQGPQFIFQYYREEENGRGNFPPRFSGLQFPNYSSELNVNALELDDSALYLCASSPGGGQETQYFGPGTRLLVL.

This clone appeared a single time. This chain links TRBV25-1 with TRBJ2-5; D might be TRBD2 (6 bases). The V end lost 4 bases, the J end lost 5 bases, and 17 bases lay between the germline ends. The CDR3 has 15 amino acids. The germline V gene has CDR1 MGHDK and CDR2 SYGVNS. The CDR3 bases are TGTGCCAGCAGTGCCGCGGGACTTCAACGGGAGACCCAGTACTTC. This encodes CASSAAGLQRETQYF.

This chain connects TRBV27 to TRBJ1-2; 12 bases line up with TRBD1. The CDR3 covers 14 residues. Looked up from germline, CDR1 is MNHEY and CDR2 is SMNVEV (reference sequence). Germline trimming cut 5 bases from V and 7 bases from J; bases unmatched to any gene: 5. The CDR3 region has the DNA TGTGCCAGCAGTGGGGACAGGGGGCTGGGTGGCTACACCTTC. Amino acid sequence: CASSGDRGLGGYTF.

The genes are TRBV5-4 and TRBJ1-3; D uncertain. Per germline, CDR1 SGHNT and CDR2 YYREEE (reference sequence). The CDR3 contains 15 residues. Trimming pared 3 bases from V and 0 bases from J, leaving 10 bases between. CDR3 residues: CASSSGRDSGNTIYF. The CDR3 DNA reads as TGTGCCAGCAGCTCCGGGAGGGACTCTGGAAACACCATATATTTT.

This chain joins TRBV5-1 and TRBJ1-2; 7 bases align to TRBD1. Germline loops: CDR1 SGHRS, CDR2 YFSETQ. The trim removed 0 bases at V and 4 bases at J, leaving 6 bases unmatched. CDR3 length: 15 residues. Here the CDR3 DNA reads TGCGCCAGCAGCTTGGACGGACAGGCGGGCTATGGCTACACCTTC. Residues: CASSLDGQAGYGYTF.

This chain links TRBV15 with TRBJ2-1, with 8 bases lining up with TRBD1. CDR1 is LNHNV, CDR2 YYDKDF, per germline (reference sequence). The CDR3 has 16 residues. Trimming at V came to 0 bases and at J to 7 bases, leaving 8 bases not matched to a gene. CDR3 sequence (DNA): TGTGCCACCAGCAGAGATCTACAGGGGGTAGGGAATGAGCAGTTCTTC. Protein product: CATSRDLQGVGNEQFF. The variable domain in full, with the rest retrieved from reference TRBV15 and TRBJ2-1, is DAMVIQNPRYQVTQFGKPVTLSCSQTLNHNVMYWYQQKSSQAPKLLFHYYDKDFNNEADTPDNFQSRRPNTSFCFLDIRSPGLGDTAMYLCATSRDLQGVGNEQFFGPGTRLTVL.

The rearrangement links TRBV5-1 to TRBJ2-3, with D perhaps matching TRBD2 (5 bases). The CDR3 consists of 13 residues. CDR1 is SGHRS, CDR2 YFSETQ, per germline. V was trimmed by 0 bases and J by 8 bases, leaving 10 bases between them. The CDR3 sequence is CASSLEVSGTQYF. CDR3 nucleotides: TGCGCCAGCAGCTTGGAAGTCAGCGGTACGCAGTATTTT.

The genes are TRBV2 and TRBJ2-5; D call uncertain. The CDR3 has 13 amino acids. Germline V gene sequence: CDR1 SNHLY, CDR2 FYNNEI. The V end lost 5 bases, the J end lost 5 bases, and 12 bases lay between the germline ends. CDR3 nucleotides: TGTGCCAGCAGTAGGTCACCCGGGGAGACCCAGTACTTC. The encoded protein is CASSRSPGETQYF.

A word on this clone: The junction departs from the called germline gene at one end, perhaps through a read error. This chain joins TRBV11-3 and TRBJ2-7, with D possibly TRBD1 on 5 matching bases. The CDR3 totals 11 residues. The V gene's germline CDR1 is SGHNT and CDR2 YENEEA. For the CDR3, the DNA is TGTGCCAGCAGCACCGACAGTGTTAGAAACTTC. Amino acid sequence: CASSTDSVRNF. The full variable domain, completed using reference TRBV11-3 and TRBJ2-7, is EAGVVQSPRYKIIEKKQPVAFWCNPISGHNTLYWYLQNLGQGPELLIRYENEEAVDDSQLPKDRFSAERLKGVDSTLKIQPAELGDSAVYLCASSTDSVRNFGPGTRLTVT.